This T cell receptor beta chain was sequenced during a study of blood T cell repertoires in COVID-19. Across the whole study: Samples representing acute and convalescent COVID-19 were sourced from the United States, Italy and Spain. T cells, B-cell-depleted T cells, or PBMCs provided the cDNA or gDNA that served as material.

CDR1 is SGHNT, CDR2 YYREEE, per germline (reference sequence). The J segment lost 8 bases and the V segment lost 0 bases, leaving 3 bases of the junction unmatched. The CDR3 is 14 residues long. In the original analysis: Cell counts per sample came from amplifying reference gene primers. Sequenced by immunoSEQ multiplex PCR; TCRdb stores in-frame clones only, minus some. V and J calls and clone size are as listed in that table; D and trimming were resolved from the DNA. Of 200,000 or so clones in the sample, about 87% are singletons; the top ten hold approximately 1.6%. The clonotype originates from a man aged 65-85 years with acute or convalescent COVID-19. The chain is built from TRBV5-4 and TRBJ2-3; 10 bases are shared with TRBD2. The sample was peripheral blood. DNA of the CDR3: TGTGCCAGCAGCTTGGAACTAGCGGGAACTACGCAGTATTTT. Translated, it gives CASSLELAGTTQYF.